The 20 T cell receptor beta chains below all came from one sample that was sequenced in a study of cytomegalovirus exposure and HLA in healthy donors. The PCR was carried out with 60 Vbeta primers and 13 Jbeta primers. Assay used: immunoSEQ multiplex PCR; TCRdb lists only in-frame clones, some missing. Its clone listing holds about 88,000 clones. Sequenced: PBMCs. The receptors here all came from a girl aged 10 to 17 in good health and CMV-seropositive.

The CDR3 reads CASSQGGVTHEQYF. The CDR3 coding sequence is TGTGCCAGCAGCCAAGGGGGGGTAACGCACGAGCAGTACTTC. The chain employs TRBV14 and TRBJ2-7; D might be TRBD2 (6 bases). V was cut by 1 base and J by 5 bases, with 12 bases left in between. CDR3 length: 14 amino acids. Germline V gene lookup returns CDR1 SGHDN and CDR2 FVKESK.

This clone is identified as medium-sized from frequency. The chain has TRBV7-6 and TRBJ1-2; D gene unclear. The CDR3 is 15 amino acids. Trimming pared 5 bases from V and 0 bases from J, leaving 13 bases between. Germline V gene sequence: CDR1 SGHVS, CDR2 FNYEAQ. CDR3 region: CASSPTSGSNYGYTF. The DNA for the CDR3 is TGTGCCAGCAGCCCCACCTCAGGTTCTAACTATGGCTACACCTTC. Variable domain in full (rest from reference TRBV7-6 and TRBJ1-2): GAGVSQSPRYKVTKRGQDVALRCDPISGHVSLYWYRQALGQGPEFLTYFNYEAQQDKSGLPNDRFSAERPEGSISTLTIQRTEQRDSAMYRCASSPTSGSNYGYTFGSGTRLTVV.

This sequence joins TRBV19 and TRBJ1-1, with 9 bases identical to TRBD1. J gave up 1 base and V 8 bases, and 8 bases lay outside the gene matches. The germline V gene has CDR1 LNHDA and CDR2 SQIVND (reference sequence). CDR3 length equals 15 residues. CDR3 coding DNA: TGTGCCAGTCAACAGGGGGCGTTAACGAACACTGAAGCTTTCTTT. Translation: CASQQGALTNTEAFF.

The V and J genes are TRBV7-8 and TRBJ2-5, with 7 bases lining up with TRBD2. CDR3 length: 15 amino acids. Looked up from germline, CDR1 is SGHVS and CDR2 is FQNEAQ. Germline trimming cut 5 bases from V and 2 bases from J; bases unmatched to any gene: 8. Here the CDR3 reads CASSPPGLTQETQYF. As DNA, the CDR3 is TGTGCCAGCAGCCCCCCGGGACTAACTCAAGAGACCCAGTACTTC.

V is TRBV7-9 and J is TRBJ1-2; no reliable D call. Germline V gives CDR1 SEHNR, CDR2 FQNEAQ (reference sequence). The V end was cut by 1 base, the J end by 7 bases, with 7 bases between. The CDR3 length is 12 residues. This CDR3 is CASSLGTRGYTF. CDR3 bases: TGTGCCAGCAGCTTAGGCACTCGTGGCTACACCTTC.

The chain links TRBV14 to TRBJ1-1, with 10 bases lining up with TRBD1. CDR1 and CDR2 from the germline V gene are SGHDN and FVKESK. Unmatched junction bases numbered 12, after V lost 4 bases and J lost 1 base. The CDR3 extends over 18 amino acids. The CDR3 spells CASSRIGGTGVRNTEAFF. In nucleotides, the CDR3 is TGTGCCAGCAGCCGAATCGGAGGGACAGGGGTAAGGAACACTGAAGCTTTCTTT.

The CDR3 sequence: CASSSNPQGRDEKLFF. The DNA for the CDR3 is TGTGCCAGCAGCTCAAACCCACAGGGGCGGGATGAAAAACTGTTTTTT. The rearrangement links TRBV11-3 to TRBJ1-4; 7 positions agree with TRBD1. Germline trimming cut 4 bases from V and 6 bases from J; bases unmatched to any gene: 11. The CDR3 totals 16 residues. Germline V gene sequence: CDR1 SGHNT, CDR2 YENEEA.

The chain is built from TRBV13 and TRBJ1-1, with a tentative D call TRBD1 (6 bases). V was trimmed by 0 bases and J by 7 bases, leaving 6 bases between them. This CDR3 has 12 residues. Germline V gene data show CDR1 as PRHDT and CDR2 as FYEKMQ (reference sequence). This CDR3 is CASSLGTGEAFF. The DNA of the CDR3 is TGTGCCAGCAGCTTAGGGACAGGTGAAGCTTTCTTT.

The gene calls are TRBV19 and TRBJ2-2, with TRBD1 matching 7 bases. CDR3 length: 13 amino acids. Per the germline V gene, CDR1 is LNHDA and CDR2 is SQIVND (reference sequence). Trimming removed 5 bases from V and 8 bases from J; junction bases left unmatched: 5. In nucleotides, the CDR3 is TGTGCCAGTAGTCGACAGGGAGCAGGGGAGCTGTTTTTT. Residues: CASSRQGAGELFF.

This chain connects TRBV6-5 to TRBJ2-7; TRBD2 matches 8 bases. The junction had 5 bases not matched to a gene; V was cut back by 6 bases and J by 4 bases. Germline V gene lookup returns CDR1 MNHEY and CDR2 SVGAGI. The CDR3 is 13 amino acids. The CDR3: CASSPGGGYEQYV. The CDR3 coding sequence is TGTGCCAGCAGCCCCGGGGGGGGGTACGAGCAGTACGTC.

This chain connects TRBV6-5 to TRBJ2-4; D not certain. The CDR3 is made up of 16 amino acids. Between the trimmed V and J ends, which lost 4 bases and 1 base, there was a span of 14 bases. From germline, CDR1 is MNHEY and CDR2 SVGAGI. The CDR3 DNA reads as TGTGCCAGCAGTTCCCCCACCGTCGGGGCCAAAAACATTCAGTACTTC. Its protein product is CASSSPTVGAKNIQYF.

The chain recombines TRBV9 with TRBJ2-2; 8 bases fit TRBD1. Losses at the gene ends were 8 bases for V and 5 bases for J; bases not matched to a gene: 8. This CDR3 contains 14 residues. Germline V gene sequence: CDR1 SGDLS, CDR2 YYNGEE. The CDR3, as DNA: TGTGCCAGTCGGAGCAGGGGGCAAACCGGGGAGCTGTTTTTT. Its protein product is CASRSRGQTGELFF.

V and J are TRBV6-5 and TRBJ2-7; D perhaps matches TRBD1 (6 bases). Germline values: CDR1 MNHEY, CDR2 SVGAGI. V lost 2 bases and J lost 4, with 6 bases in between. This CDR3 contains 12 residues. CDR3 sequence reads: CASSYQGYEQYF. CDR3 nucleotides: TGTGCCAGCAGTTACCAGGGGTACGAGCAGTACTTC.

The chain uses TRBV6-6 and TRBJ2-7; D perhaps matches TRBD2 (6 bases). Germline V gives CDR1 MNHNY, CDR2 SVGAGI (reference sequence). Trimming pared 8 bases from V and 4 bases from J, leaving 12 bases between. This CDR3 contains 12 residues. The CDR3 is CASGGTTYEQYV. CDR3 nucleotides: TGTGCCAGCGGGGGGACCACTTACGAGCAGTACGTC.

This sequence joins TRBV9 and TRBJ2-7; D is ambiguous. V was cut by 0 bases and J by 1 base, with 8 bases left in between. CDR1 and CDR2 (germline): SGDLS, YYNGEE. This CDR3 comprises 14 residues. The CDR3 DNA reads TGTGCCAGCAGCGTAGAACAGTTTTCCTACGAGCAGTACTTC. Amino acid sequence: CASSVEQFSYEQYF. The full variable domain, rest sourced from reference TRBV9 and TRBJ2-7, is DSGVTQTPKHLITATGQRVTLRCSPRSGDLSVYWYQQSLDQGLQFLIQYYNGEERAKGNILERFSAQQFPDLHSELNLSSLELGDSALYFCASSVEQFSYEQYFGPGTRLTVT.

The chain joins TRBV6-5 to TRBJ1-3; D is uncertain. V dropped 7 bases and J dropped 0 bases, with 13 bases sitting between them. This CDR3 is 15 amino acids long. Germline V gives CDR1 MNHEY, CDR2 SVGAGI. DNA for the CDR3: TGTGCCAGCATGGTGGGGAGGAACTCTGGAAACACCATATATTTT. This gives the protein CASMVGRNSGNTIYF.

The chain has TRBV4-3 and TRBJ2-2, with TRBD1 matching over 9 bases. The length of the CDR3 is 17 residues. V dropped 0 bases and J dropped 8; count of bases not matched to a gene: 10. From germline, CDR1 is LGHNA and CDR2 YSLEER. The CDR3 here is CASSQDGTGNQTGELFF. CDR3 DNA sequence: TGCGCCAGCAGCCAAGATGGGACAGGGAACCAAACTGGGGAGCTGTTTTTT.

The rearrangement uses TRBV5-5 and TRBJ2-7, with 7 positions matching TRBD2. The J segment lost 7 bases and the V segment lost 0 bases, leaving 4 bases of the junction unmatched. This CDR3 is 13 amino acids long. The germline V gene encodes CDR1 SGHKS and CDR2 YYEKEE (reference sequence). The CDR3: CASSLGGGKEQYF. CDR3 in DNA: TGTGCCAGCAGCTTGGGGGGAGGGAAGGAGCAGTACTTC.

The genes are TRBV5-1 and TRBJ1-1; tentatively, D is TRBD1 (6 bases). Trimming shortened V by 6 bases and J by 5 bases, and 14 bases separated the two germline ends. Germline CDR1 and CDR2: SGHRS and YFSETQ. This CDR3 is 13 amino acids long. CDR3 residues: CASTRTENTEAFF. DNA of the CDR3: TGCGCCAGCACCCGGACAGAGAATACTGAAGCTTTCTTT.

The rearrangement uses TRBV6-5 and TRBJ1-1; no clear D gene. CDR3 length: 11 residues. V gave up 6 bases and J gave up 4 bases, with 6 bases separating them. Per the germline V gene, CDR1 is MNHEY and CDR2 is SVGAGI. As DNA, the CDR3 is TGTGCCAGCAGCCATTTCACTGAAGCTTTCTTT. Translating it yields CASSHFTEAFF.